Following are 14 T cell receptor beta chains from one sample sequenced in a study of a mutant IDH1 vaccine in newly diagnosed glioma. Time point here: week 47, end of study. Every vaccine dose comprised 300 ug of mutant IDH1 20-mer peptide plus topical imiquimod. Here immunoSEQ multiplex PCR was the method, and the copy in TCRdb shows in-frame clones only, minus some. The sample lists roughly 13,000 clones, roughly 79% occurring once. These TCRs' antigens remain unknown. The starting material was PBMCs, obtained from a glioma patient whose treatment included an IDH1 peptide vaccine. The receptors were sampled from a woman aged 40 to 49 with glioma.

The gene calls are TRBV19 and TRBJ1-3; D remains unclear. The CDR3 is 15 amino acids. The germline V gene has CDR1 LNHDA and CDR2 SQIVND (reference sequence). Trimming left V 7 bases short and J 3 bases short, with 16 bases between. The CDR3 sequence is CASIRRGIGGNTIYF. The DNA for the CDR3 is TGTGCCAGTATAAGGCGTGGGATCGGTGGAAACACCATATATTTT.

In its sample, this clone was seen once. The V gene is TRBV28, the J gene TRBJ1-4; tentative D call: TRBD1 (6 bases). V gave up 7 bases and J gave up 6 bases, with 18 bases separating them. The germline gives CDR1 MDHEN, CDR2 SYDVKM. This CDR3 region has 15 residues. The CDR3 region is CASTPGGQFDEKLFF. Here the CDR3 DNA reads TGTGCCAGCACCCCCGGGGGGCAGTTTGATGAAAAACTGTTTTTT.

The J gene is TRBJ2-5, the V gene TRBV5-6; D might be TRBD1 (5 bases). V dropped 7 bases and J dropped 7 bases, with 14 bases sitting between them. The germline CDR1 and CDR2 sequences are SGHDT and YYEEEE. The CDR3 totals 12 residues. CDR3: CASANQGGTQYF. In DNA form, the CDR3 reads TGTGCCAGCGCTAACCAGGGTGGGACCCAGTACTTC. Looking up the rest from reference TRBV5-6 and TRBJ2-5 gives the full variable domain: DAGVTQSPTHLIKTRGQQVTLRCSPKSGHDTVSWYQQALGQGPQFIFQYYEEEERQRGNFPDRFSGHQFPNYSSELNVNALLLGDSALYLCASANQGGTQYFGPGTRLLVL.

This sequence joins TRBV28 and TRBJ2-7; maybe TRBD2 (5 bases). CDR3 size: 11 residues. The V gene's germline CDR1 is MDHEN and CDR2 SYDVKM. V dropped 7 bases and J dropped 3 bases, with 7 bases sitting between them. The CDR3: CASTDYYEQYF. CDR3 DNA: TGTGCCAGCACAGACTACTACGAGCAGTACTTC.

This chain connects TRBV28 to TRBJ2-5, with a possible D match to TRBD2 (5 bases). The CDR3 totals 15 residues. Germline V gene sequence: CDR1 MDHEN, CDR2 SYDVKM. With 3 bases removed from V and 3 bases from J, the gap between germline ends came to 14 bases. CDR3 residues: CASSLRRVNKETQYF. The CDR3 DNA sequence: TGTGCCAGCAGTTTGCGGCGGGTAAACAAAGAGACCCAGTACTTC.

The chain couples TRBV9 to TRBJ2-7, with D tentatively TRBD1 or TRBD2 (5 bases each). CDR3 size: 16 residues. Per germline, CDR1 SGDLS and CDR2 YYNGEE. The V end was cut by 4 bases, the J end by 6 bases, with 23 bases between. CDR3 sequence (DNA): TGTGCCAGCAGCCCAACTACCGGGACCGACCTCCGCGAGCAGTACTTC. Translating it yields CASSPTTGTDLREQYF.

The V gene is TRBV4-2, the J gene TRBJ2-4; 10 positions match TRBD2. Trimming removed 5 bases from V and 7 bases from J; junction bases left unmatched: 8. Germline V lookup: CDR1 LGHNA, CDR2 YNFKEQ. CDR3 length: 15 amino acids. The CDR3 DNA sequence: TGTGCCAGCAGCTTGGCCGGGACTAGCGAGAACATTCAGTACTTC. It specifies CASSLAGTSENIQYF.

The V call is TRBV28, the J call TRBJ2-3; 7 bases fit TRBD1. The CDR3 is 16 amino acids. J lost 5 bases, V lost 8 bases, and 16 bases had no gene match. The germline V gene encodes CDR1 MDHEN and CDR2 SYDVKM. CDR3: CASGTEYSSFEDTQYF. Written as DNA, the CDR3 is TGTGCCAGCGGGACAGAATATTCTAGCTTCGAAGATACGCAGTATTTT.

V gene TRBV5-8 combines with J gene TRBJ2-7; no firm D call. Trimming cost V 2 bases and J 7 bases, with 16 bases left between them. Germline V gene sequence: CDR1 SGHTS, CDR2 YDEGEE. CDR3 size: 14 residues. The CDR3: CASSFRDMVREQYF. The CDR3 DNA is TGTGCCAGCAGCTTTAGAGACATGGTCAGGGAGCAGTACTTC. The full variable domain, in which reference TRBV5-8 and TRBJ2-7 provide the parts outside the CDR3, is EAGVTQSPTHLIKTRGQQATLRCSPISGHTSVYWYQQALGLGLQFLLWYDEGEERNRGNFPPRFSGRQFPNYSSELNVNALELEDSALYLCASSFRDMVREQYFGPGTRLTVT.

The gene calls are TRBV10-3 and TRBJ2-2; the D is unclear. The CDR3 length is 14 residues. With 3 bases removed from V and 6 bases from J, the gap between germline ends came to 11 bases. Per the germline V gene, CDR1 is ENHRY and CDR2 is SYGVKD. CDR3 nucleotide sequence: TGTGCCATCAGTGACCCGGCTAAGGCCGGGGAGCTGTTTTTT. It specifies CAISDPAKAGELFF.

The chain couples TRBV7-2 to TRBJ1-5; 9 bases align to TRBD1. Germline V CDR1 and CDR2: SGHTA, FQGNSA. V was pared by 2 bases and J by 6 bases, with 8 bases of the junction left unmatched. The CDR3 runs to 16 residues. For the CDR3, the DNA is TGTGCCAGCAGCTTATTAACAGGGGGCCGGGGTCAGCCCCAGCATTTT. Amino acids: CASSLLTGGRGQPQHF.

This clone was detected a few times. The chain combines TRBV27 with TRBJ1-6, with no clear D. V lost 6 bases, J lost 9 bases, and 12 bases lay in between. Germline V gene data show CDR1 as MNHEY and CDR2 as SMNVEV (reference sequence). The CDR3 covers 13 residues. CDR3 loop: CASRRALGSPLHF. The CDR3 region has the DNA TGTGCCAGCAGACGGGCACTTGGTTCACCCCTCCACTTT.

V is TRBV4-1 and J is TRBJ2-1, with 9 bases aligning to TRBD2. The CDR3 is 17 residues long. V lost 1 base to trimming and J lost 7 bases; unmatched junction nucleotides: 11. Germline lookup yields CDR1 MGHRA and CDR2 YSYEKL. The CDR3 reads CASSQGPVAGEENEQFF. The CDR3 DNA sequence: TGCGCCAGCAGCCAAGGACCCGTAGCGGGAGAGGAGAATGAGCAGTTCTTC.

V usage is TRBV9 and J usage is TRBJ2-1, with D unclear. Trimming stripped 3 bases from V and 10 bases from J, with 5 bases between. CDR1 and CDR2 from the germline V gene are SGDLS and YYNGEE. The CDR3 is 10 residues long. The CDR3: CASSGPEQFF. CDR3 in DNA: TGTGCCAGCAGCGGGCCCGAGCAGTTCTTC.